The 3 T cell receptor beta chains presented below share a single source sample, sequenced in a study of blood T cells in healthy people across ages. For the second PCR, which ran for 7 to 11 cycles, a sample-barcoded 5' primer and a J-beta primer mix were used. TCRdb passed the 5' RACE reads through MiXCR, listing each CDR3 protein once. Of 730,000 or so distinct CDR3 sequences listed, 40% to 50% are singletons. The sequenced sample was blood. The receptor source for this set is an elderly man in good health.

Of note for this clonotype: One end of the junction fails to match germline, which may point to a read error. The chain combines TRBV5-1 with TRBJ2-6, with 9 bases lining up with TRBD1. CDR1 is SGHRS, CDR2 YFSETQ, per germline. The length of the CDR3 is 17 residues. As DNA, the CDR3 is TGCGCCAGCGCGACCGGGACAGGGACCTCTGGGACCAACGTCCTGACTTTC. Translation gives CASATGTGTSGTNVLTF.

In its sample, this clonotype was seen many times. The chain recombines TRBV28 with TRBJ1-5, with D possibly being TRBD1 (5 bases). CDR1 MDHEN and CDR2 SYDVKM come from the germline V gene. This CDR3 is built from 15 residues. V was shortened by 6 bases and J by 2 bases, with 14 bases between the two germline ends. This CDR3 is CASREGRVGNQPQHF. CDR3 nucleotide sequence: TGTGCCAGCAGGGAGGGCAGGGTTGGCAATCAGCCCCAGCATTTT.

The genes are TRBV13 and TRBJ2-7; TRBD1 or TRBD2 may be the D gene (5 bases each). V was cut by 4 bases and J by 2 bases, with 12 bases left in between. Germline lookup yields CDR1 PRHDT and CDR2 FYEKMQ (reference sequence). CDR3 length: 14 residues. The CDR3: CASSSGDGTYEQYF. CDR3 nucleotides: TGTGCCAGCAGCTCCGGGGACGGGACCTACGAGCAGTACTTC.